Listed below are T cell receptor beta chains from one sample, sequenced in a study of T cells in Graves' hyperthyroidism and ophthalmopathy. Each CDR3 protein gets one entry after TCRdb re-called the multiplex PCR reads with MiXCR. The sample holds about 640,000 distinct CDR3 sequences, 20% to 25% seen once. The sample was blood. These receptors were collected from a man aged 25 to 40 with Graves' ophthalmopathy. CDR3s include the opening cysteine and the closing phenylalanine or tryptophan. D genes are given only for firm matches. Only part of the rows carry a size: once, few, many, or a class if the clone is expanded.

V gene	D gene	clone size	J gene	CDR3 DNA	CDR3 protein
TRBV10-3	.	.	TRBJ2-2	TGTGCCATCAGTGAGTCGAAACATACCAAGGCGAACACCGGGGAGCTGTTTTTT	CAISESKHTKANTGELFF
TRBV18	TRBD1	.	TRBJ2-3	TGTGCCAGCTCCAAACAGGGGGCAACAGATACGCAGTATTTT	CASSKQGATDTQYF
TRBV13	.	many	TRBJ2-5	TGTGCCAGCAGCTTATTAGGGAATGAGACCCAGTACTTC	CASSLLGNETQYF
TRBV7-9	.	many	TRBJ1-1	TGTGCCAGCAGCTTTAAAGGGGGGGACACTGAAGCTTTCTTT	CASSFKGGDTEAFF
TRBV7-6	.	.	TRBJ2-3	TGTGCCAGCAGCTTAGGTCCACTCGATACGCAGTATTTT	CASSLGPLDTQYF
TRBV3-1	.	few	TRBJ2-7	TGTGCCAGCAGCCAAGATGGGAAAGAGCAGTACTTC	CASSQDGKEQYF
TRBV19	TRBD1	few	TRBJ1-5	TGTGCCAGTATACGGGCAGGGGGCGACCAGCCCCAGCATTTT	CASIRAGGDQPQHF
TRBV2	TRBD2	many	TRBJ2-7	TGTGCCAGCAGTGAAATGGGAGCGGGAGTGCCGCCTTACGAGCAGTACTTC	CASSEMGAGVPPYEQYF
TRBV5-1	.	.	TRBJ2-7	TGCGCCAGCAGCTTGGGGCCGGGCGACGAGCAGTACTTC	CASSLGPGDEQYF
TRBV7-2	TRBD2	many	TRBJ2-2	TGTGCCAGCAGCTTTAGTAGCGGGAGGGTGCCCGGGGAGCTGTTTTTT	CASSFSSGRVPGELFF
TRBV9	.	.	TRBJ2-3	TGTGCCAGCAGCGTAGCGTTGGACTCAACTAGCACAGATACGCAGTATTTT	CASSVALDSTSTDTQYF
TRBV2	.	few	TRBJ1-5	TGTGCCAGCAGCCGCAGGATAAATCAGCCCCAGCATTTT	CASSRRINQPQHF
TRBV7-2	.	many	TRBJ2-2	TGTGCCAGCAGCTTAGTTGAGGGCACCGGGGAGCTGTTTTTT	CASSLVEGTGELFF
TRBV20-1	.	few	TRBJ2-7	TGCAGTGCTAGGCTTAGACGCGAGCAGTACTTC	CSARLRREQYF
TRBV7-9	TRBD1	many	TRBJ1-1	TGTGCCAGCAGCCCAACCGGACAGGGGGTCACTGAAGCTTTCTTT	CASSPTGQGVTEAFF
TRBV19	.	few	TRBJ2-1	TGTGCCAGTAGTTCCGGGCCAAGGGGAAACAATGAGCAGTTCTTC	CASSSGPRGNNEQFF
TRBV18	.	many	TRBJ2-7	TGTGCCAGCTCACCAAGTGGGACCCAAGAGCAGTACTTC	CASSPSGTQEQYF
TRBV4-2	.	few	TRBJ2-2	TGTGCCAGCAGTGGCTATTCGACTTTCCCGGCGAACACCGGGGAGCTGTTTTTT	CASSGYSTFPANTGELFF
TRBV6-1	TRBD1	few	TRBJ2-7	TGTGCCAGCAGTACGACAGGGTTCTACGAGCAGTACTTC	CASSTTGFYEQYF
TRBV5-8	TRBD1	.	TRBJ1-1	TGTGCCAGCAGCTTAACCCAACAGGGGGACGGCACTGAAGCTTTCTTT	CASSLTQQGDGTEAFF
TRBV20-1	TRBD1	.	TRBJ2-7	TGCAGTGCTGCCAGGGGGCTCTACGAGCAGTACTTC	CSAARGLYEQYF
TRBV15	.	many	TRBJ1-4	TGTGCCACCAGCAGAGATCCCAACGAAAAACTGTTTTTT	CATSRDPNEKLFF